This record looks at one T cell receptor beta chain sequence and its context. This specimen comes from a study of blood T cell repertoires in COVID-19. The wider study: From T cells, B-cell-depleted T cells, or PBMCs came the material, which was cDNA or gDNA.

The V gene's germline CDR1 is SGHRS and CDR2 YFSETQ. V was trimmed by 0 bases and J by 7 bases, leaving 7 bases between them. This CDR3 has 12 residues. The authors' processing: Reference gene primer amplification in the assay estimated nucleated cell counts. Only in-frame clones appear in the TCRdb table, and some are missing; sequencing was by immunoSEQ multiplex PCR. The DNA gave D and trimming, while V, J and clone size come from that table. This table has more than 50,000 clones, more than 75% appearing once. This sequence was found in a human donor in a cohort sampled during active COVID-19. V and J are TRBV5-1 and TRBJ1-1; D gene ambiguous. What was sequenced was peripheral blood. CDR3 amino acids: CASSLGAFEAFF. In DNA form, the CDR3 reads TGCGCCAGCAGCTTGGGGGCATTTGAAGCTTTCTTT.